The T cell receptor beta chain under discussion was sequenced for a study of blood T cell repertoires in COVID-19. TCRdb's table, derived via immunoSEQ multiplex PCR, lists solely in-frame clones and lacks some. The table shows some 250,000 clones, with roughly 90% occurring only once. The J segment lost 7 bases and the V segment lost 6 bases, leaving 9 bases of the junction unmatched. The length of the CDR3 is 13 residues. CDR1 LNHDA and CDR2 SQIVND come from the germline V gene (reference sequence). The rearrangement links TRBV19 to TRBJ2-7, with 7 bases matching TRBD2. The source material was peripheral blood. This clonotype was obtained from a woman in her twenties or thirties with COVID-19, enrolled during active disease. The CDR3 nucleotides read TGTGCCAGTAGCCTTCTGGGGGGGTGGGAGCAGTACTTC. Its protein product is CASSLLGGWEQYF.